This T cell receptor beta chain was recorded in a study of blood T cell repertoires in COVID-19. The CDR3 spans 13 residues. V was shortened by 11 bases and J by 5 bases, with 16 bases between the two germline ends. The germline V gene has CDR1 SGHDN and CDR2 FVKESK. The method was immunoSEQ multiplex PCR; TCRdb's version includes in-frame clones alone and lacks a portion of them. The data show fewer than 250,000 clones, nearly 90% seen once. Symptom resolution, clearance, or two negative PCRs marked the recovered donors of Cohort 3. V usage is TRBV14 and J usage is TRBJ2-1; possible D gene TRBD1, 5 bases. The origin of this receptor is a young man who had recovered from COVID-19. The sequenced sample consisted of PBMCs or T cells enriched from blood (not recorded which). The CDR3 loop reads CASRQGVNNEQFF. DNA of the CDR3: TGTGCCTCTAGACAAGGGGTAAACAATGAGCAGTTCTTC.